The text below deals with one T cell receptor beta chain. Its antigen remains unidentified. No base qualities exist here, and no much larger clone lies one base off it. The CDR3 runs 14 residues from the cysteine to the phenylalanine. Here the CDR3 DNA is all that survives: 42 bases in frame from base 1. The trim is 1 base for V and 2 bases for J, with a gap of 9 bases between the germline ends. The CDR1 and CDR2 encoded by the germline V gene are SGHVS and FNYEAQ. The method behind the library was PCR. TCRdb shows the sequencer as NextSeq 500. Bulk TCR libraries were generated as previously described, with the TCR primers listed in Table S5 used. The Qiagen AllPrep DNA/RNA kit was used to purify total RNA. Before analysis, reads from multiple sequencing runs of the same library were pooled. The paper's data handling went like this. Reads were retained only if the reads had an exact TCR constant sequence, and the retained reads were trimmed to 150 nt and grouped according to their 12-nt molecular barcodes. Reads inside each barcode group were sub-clustered using a 15% Levenshtein threshold, and a quality-weighted consensus sequence was constructed for each RNA molecule. Non-functional sequences were removed, as were lower-count sequences one edit away from another. Based on a fit of two negative binomial distributions, barcode sub-clusters having less than 20% of the maximum read count were discarded. TCRdb reanalyzed the raw reads on its own, using fastp at Q25 for trimming and MiXCR for clone calling, and kept in-frame beta chains. For every CDR3 protein sequence, its rows merge into one entry that carries the most common genes and DNA. The V and J calls and clone size are TCRdb's, not the authors'. Recorded for this sample are some 94,000 distinct CDR3 sequences; 25% of them occurred a single time. Roughly 0.8% of the sample is held by the ten biggest clonotypes.

This specimen comes from a study of molecular identifiers for immune sequencing clone quantification (dated by TCRdb to 2016 to 2019). As for the study more broadly: For a replicate experiment, RNA from around 20,000 or 100,000 naive CD8 T cells was divided into five aliquots, of which four were sequenced. This methods study used CD8 T cells to benchmark TCR RNA copy counting and molecular-identifier clustering-based TCR repertoire sequencing (MIDCIRS).

Summary of the overall study and its limitations: Naive libraries contained spiked-in Jurkat TCR RNA (10 copies' worth), which is not part of the donor repertoire. Modeling gave 3 to 3.5 recovered TCR RNA copies per cell versus around 10 by digital PCR, implying about 30% capture efficiency. In CMV-specific effector cells, clones with more than 20 RNA copies contained over 97% of molecules, whereas in naive cells such clones contained under 1% of molecules. Spiked-in Jurkat TCR RNA equivalent to a single cell was reported to be detectable even among 980,000 or so naive CD8 T cells. Highly expanded clone sizes could be underestimated if identical TCR molecules share a barcode. When barcode sub-clustering was not used, chimeric consensus sequences inflated TCR diversity, with chimeras reaching as high as 47%.

Libraries of naive CD8 T cells were built from anywhere between roughly 19,000 and 1,000,000 sorted cells, with 10%, 30% or 50% of the purified RNA used. On a BD FACSAria II, naive CD8 T cells were FACS-sorted as CD8+CD4-CCR7+CD45RA+ and collected into RLT Plus buffer. To test detection sensitivity, Jurkat RNA equivalent to roughly eleven TCR copies was spiked into samples of about 17,000-1,100,000 naive CD8 T cells. Enrichment of CD8 T cells was performed with RosetteSep CD8+ T Cell Enrichment Cocktail and Ficoll-Paque, after which ACK red cell lysis was carried out. The sample comprised naive CD8+ T cells from blood, with Jurkat cell RNA spiked in. In light of the paper, this sample's cell subset or site label describes: FACS-sorted CD8+CD4-CCR7+CD45RA+ naive T cells. This chain joins TRBV7-6 to TRBJ2-7; perhaps TRBD1 is the D gene, with 6 bases matching. The sequence came from a human donor in good health. Some libraries in this study had Jurkat cell RNA spiked in. The DNA sequence reads TGTGCCAGCAGCTTAGGGACAGCCACCTACGAGCAGTACTTC. It specifies CASSLGTATYEQYF. With all but the CDR3 taken from the reference TRBV7-6 and TRBJ2-7 genes, the full variable domain is: GAGVSQSPRYKVTKRGQDVALRCDPISGHVSLYWYRQALGQGPEFLTYFNYEAQQDKSGLPNDRFSAERPEGSISTLTIQRTEQRDSAMYRCASSLGTATYEQYFGPGTRLTVT.